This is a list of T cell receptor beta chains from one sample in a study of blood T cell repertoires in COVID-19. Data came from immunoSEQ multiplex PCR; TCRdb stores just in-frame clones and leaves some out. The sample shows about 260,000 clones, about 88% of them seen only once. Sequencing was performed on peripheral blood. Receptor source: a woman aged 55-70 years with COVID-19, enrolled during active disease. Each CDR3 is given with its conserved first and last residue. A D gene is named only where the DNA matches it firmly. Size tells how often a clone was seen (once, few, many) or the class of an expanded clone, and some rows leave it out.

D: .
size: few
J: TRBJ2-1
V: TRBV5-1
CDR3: CASSLSQGLGNEQFF
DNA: TGCGCCAGCAGCTTGAGCCAGGGTTTGGGCAATGAGCAGTTCTTC

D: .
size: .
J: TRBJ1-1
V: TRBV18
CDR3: CASSPLDRGDTEAFF
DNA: TGTGCCAGCTCACCACTGGATAGGGGTGACACTGAAGCTTTCTTT

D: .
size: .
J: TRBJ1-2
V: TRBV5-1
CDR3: CASSSNTGYGYTF
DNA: TGCGCCAGCAGCTCAAATACAGGGTACGGCTACACCTTC

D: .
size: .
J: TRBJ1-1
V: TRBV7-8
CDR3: CASSLTGEGSRAEAFF
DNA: TGTGCCAGCAGCCTCACTGGGGAGGGCTCCCGGGCTGAAGCTTTCTTT

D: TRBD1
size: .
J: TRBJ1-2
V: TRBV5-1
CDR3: CASSPGQGALGYGYTF
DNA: TGCGCCAGCAGCCCGGGACAGGGGGCGTTAGGCTATGGCTACACCTTC

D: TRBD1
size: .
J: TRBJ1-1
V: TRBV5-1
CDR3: CASSKGQVNTEAFF
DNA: TGCGCCAGCAGCAAGGGACAGGTGAACACTGAAGCTTTCTTT

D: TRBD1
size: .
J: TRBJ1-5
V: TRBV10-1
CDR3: CASTQGAPNQPQHF
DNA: TGCGCCAGCACCCAGGGGGCTCCTAATCAGCCCCAGCATTTT

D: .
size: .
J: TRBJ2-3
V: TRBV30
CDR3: CAWDRLGDSYRTQYF
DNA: TGTGCCTGGGACCGACTAGGCGACTCCTACCGAACGCAGTATTTT

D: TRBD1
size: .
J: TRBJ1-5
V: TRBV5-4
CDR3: CASSSGGSNQPQHF
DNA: TGTGCCAGCAGCTCAGGGGGCTCCAATCAGCCCCAGCATTTT

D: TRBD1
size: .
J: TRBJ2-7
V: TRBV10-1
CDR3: CASSESGDRAYEQYF
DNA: TGCGCCAGCAGTGAGTCAGGGGACAGGGCCTACGAGCAGTACTTC

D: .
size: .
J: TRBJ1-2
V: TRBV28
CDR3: CASSPSGGERGYTF
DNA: TGTGCCAGCAGTCCCTCGGGGGGGGAACGAGGCTACACCTTC

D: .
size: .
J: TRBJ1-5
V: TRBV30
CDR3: CAWSDTSNQPQHF
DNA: TGTGCCTGGAGTGACACTAGCAATCAGCCCCAGCATTTT

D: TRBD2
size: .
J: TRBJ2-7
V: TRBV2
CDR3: CASRKELAGVNEQYF
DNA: TGTGCCAGCAGGAAGGAACTAGCGGGAGTTAACGAGCAGTACTTC

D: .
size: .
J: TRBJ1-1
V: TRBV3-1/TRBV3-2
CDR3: CASSQDDSLNTEAFF
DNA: TGTGCCAGCAGCCAAGATGACAGCCTGAACACTGAAGCTTTCTTT

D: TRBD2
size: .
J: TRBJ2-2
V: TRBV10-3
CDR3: CAISDRGVSGDTGELFF
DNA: TGTGCCATCAGTGATAGGGGCGTTAGCGGGGACACCGGGGAGCTGTTTTTT

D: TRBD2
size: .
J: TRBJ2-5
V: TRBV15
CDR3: CATTGGRAETQYF
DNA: TGTGCCACCACCGGCGGGAGGGCTGAGACCCAGTACTTC

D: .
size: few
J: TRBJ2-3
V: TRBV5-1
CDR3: CASSFYDTQYF
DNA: TGCGCCAGCAGCTTCTACGATACGCAGTATTTT

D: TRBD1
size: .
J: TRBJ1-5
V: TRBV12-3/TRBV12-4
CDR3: CASRGTGNQPQHF
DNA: TGTGCCAGCAGGGGGACAGGTAATCAGCCCCAGCATTTT

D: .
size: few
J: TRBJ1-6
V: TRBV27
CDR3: CASSFWGEYSPLHF
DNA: TGTGCCAGCAGTTTTTGGGGGGAATATTCACCCCTCCACTTT

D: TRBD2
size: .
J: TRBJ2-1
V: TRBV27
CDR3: CASSSSGRRSYNEQFF
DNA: TGTGCCAGCAGTTCTAGCGGGAGGAGGTCCTACAATGAGCAGTTCTTC

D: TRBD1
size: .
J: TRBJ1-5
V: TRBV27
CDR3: CASSPGGYSNQPQHF
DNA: TGTGCCAGCAGCCCAGGGGGGTATAGCAATCAGCCCCAGCATTTT

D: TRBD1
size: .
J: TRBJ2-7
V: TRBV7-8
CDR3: CASSARDRGSYEQYF
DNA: TGTGCCAGCAGCGCCCGGGACAGGGGGTCCTACGAGCAGTACTTC

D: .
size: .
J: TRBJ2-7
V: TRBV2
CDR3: CASNWAGPENEQYF
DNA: TGTGCCAGCAACTGGGCAGGCCCCGAGAACGAGCAGTACTTC